A single sample is the source of the 28 T cell receptor beta chains below, sequenced in a study of cytomegalovirus exposure and HLA in healthy donors (TCRdb year 2017). Library preparation employed the immunoSEQ multiplex PCR assay. A mixture of 60 forward primers for TCR Vbeta segments and 13 reverse primers for TCR Jbeta segments was used in the multiplex PCR. The source is immuneACCESS, and TCRdb retained only in-frame sequences with V and J called. Part of the clones is not carried over; for the studies checked, unresolved V genes explain less than half of this, and the remainder is unexplained. Recorded for this sample are about 140,000 clones; 80% of them occurred a single time. The ten largest clones represent more than 0.9% of the sample. Material for sequencing was PBMCs. The receptors shown here come from a male donor in good health and CMV-seropositive.

This clone was counted a single time. CDR3 nucleotides: TGCGCCAGCAGCTTGGAACAGTTCTATGGCTACACCTTC. Translated, it gives CASSLEQFYGYTF. J is TRBJ1-2 and V is TRBV5-1; D is undetermined. CDR3 length: 13 amino acids. CDR1 SGHRS and CDR2 YFSETQ come from the germline V gene. Trimming removed 0 bases from V and 4 bases from J, with 7 bases in between.

Comment on this clone: One end of the junction does not line up with germline, which may come from a read error. The V call is TRBV7-9, the J call TRBJ1-1; perhaps TRBD1 as D (5 bases). Germline-derived CDR1 and CDR2 are SEHNR and FQNEAQ (reference sequence). This CDR3 region has 12 residues. The CDR3 DNA sequence: TGTTCCAGCAGCCCCGGGGGTCCTGAAGCTTTCTTT. Translating it yields CSSSPGGPEAFF.

CDR3 residues: CARRLNFPGGDTGELFF. The CDR3 region has the DNA TGTGCCAGAAGATTAAACTTTCCGGGAGGGGACACCGGGGAGCTGTTTTTT. The V and J genes are TRBV5-3 and TRBJ2-2; 8 bases map to TRBD2. TRBV5-3 is sorted into the ORF group, with uncertain function. V gave up 5 bases and J gave up 3 bases; unmatched junction bases: 12. The length of the CDR3 is 17 residues.

This clone has just one count. This chain links TRBV11-2 with TRBJ2-7, with D perhaps matching TRBD1 (7 bases). Trimming removed 3 bases from V and 2 bases from J, with 20 bases in between. The CDR3 contains 17 residues. Germline assignment: CDR1 SGHAT and CDR2 FQNNGV. The DNA of the CDR3 is TGTGCCAGCAGCTTCACGGCCCCGACAGGGACTCCCTACGAGCAGTACTTC. This encodes CASSFTAPTGTPYEQYF.

This clone has only one observation. V and J are TRBV9 and TRBJ1-2; TRBD1 might be the D (6 bases). The germline V gene has CDR1 SGDLS and CDR2 YYNGEE. The CDR3 is 13 amino acids. With 5 bases removed from V and 1 base from J, the gap between germline ends came to 9 bases. The DNA of the CDR3 is TGTGCCAGCAGACCGGACAGTAACTATGGCTACACCTTC. This translates into CASRPDSNYGYTF.

About this clone: A read error may produce the germline difference seen at one junction end. V usage is TRBV5-8 and J usage is TRBJ2-7; 8 bases map to TRBD1. Germline CDR1 is SGHTS and CDR2 is YDEGEE. The CDR3 spans 16 residues. The CDR3 is CASSYRRDRRTYGQYF. DNA for the CDR3: TGTGCCAGCAGCTATCGCCGGGACAGGCGTACCTACGGGCAGTACTTC. The complete variable domain, with remaining parts taken from reference TRBV5-8 and TRBJ2-7, reads EAGVTQSPTHLIKTRGQQATLRCSPISGHTSVYWYQQALGLGLQFLLWYDEGEERNRGNFPPRFSGRQFPNYSSELNVNALELEDSALYLCASSYRRDRRTYGQYFGPGTRLTVT.

Of note for this clone: One junction end disagrees with the germline gene, perhaps due to a read error. This chain joins TRBV7-9 and TRBJ1-3; maybe TRBD1 (6 bases). The CDR3 length is 14 residues. Germline V gene data show CDR1 as SEHNR and CDR2 as FQNEAQ (reference sequence). CDR3 sequence reads: CSSSLGQPGNTIYF. The CDR3, as DNA: TGTTCCAGCAGCTTAGGACAGCCTGGAAACACCATATATTTT.

The chain combines TRBV9 with TRBJ2-7, with 9 bases identical to TRBD1. The CDR3 is 14 residues long. Germline assignment: CDR1 SGDLS and CDR2 YYNGEE. V shed 3 bases, J shed 5 bases, and the junction held 6 bases outside the gene matches. CDR3 residues: CASSDPGTGNEQYF. CDR3 DNA sequence: TGTGCCAGCAGCGACCCCGGGACAGGGAACGAGCAGTACTTC.

The CDR3: CASSKGGGSPYEQYF. CDR3 nucleotide sequence: TGTGCCAGCAGCAAAGGGGGCGGGAGTCCCTACGAGCAGTACTTC. The chain recombines TRBV21-1 with TRBJ2-7; the table's TRBD2 call for D was not verified on the DNA. TRBV21-1 is designated a pseudogene. The CDR3 has 15 amino acids.

This clone showed up just a few times. The J gene is TRBJ2-3, the V gene TRBV5-1; the match to TRBD1 covers 7 bases. Germline V gives CDR1 SGHRS, CDR2 YFSETQ. The CDR3 runs to 15 residues. With 3 bases clipped from V and 2 bases from J, the junction kept 6 bases outside the gene matches. CDR3 bases: TGCGCCAGCAGCTCCGGACAGGCCATCACAGATACGCAGTATTTT. It encodes CASSSGQAITDTQYF.

J is TRBJ1-1 and V is TRBV29-1; D is uncertain. Germline V gives CDR1 SQVTM, CDR2 ANQGSEA. The CDR3 extends over 13 amino acids. V gave up 4 bases and J gave up 0 bases, with 9 bases separating them. The CDR3 DNA sequence: TGCAGCGTTGTGAGGGCGATGAACACTGAAGCTTTCTTT. Its translation: CSVVRAMNTEAFF.

CDR3: CASSSSTDGPFF. The CDR3 coding sequence is TGTGCCAGCAGCTCCTCCACAGACGGCCCGTTCTTC. The chain employs TRBV28 and TRBJ2-1; D gene uncertain. Germline loops: CDR1 MDHEN, CDR2 SYDVKM. This CDR3 has 12 residues. V shed 6 bases and J shed 15 bases, with 18 bases lying between them.

The chain is built from TRBV5-4 and TRBJ1-5; 11 bases align to TRBD1. Germline values: CDR1 SGHNT, CDR2 YYREEE (reference sequence). The CDR3 runs to 13 residues. V gave up 4 bases and J gave up 15 bases; unmatched junction bases: 9. Here the CDR3 reads CASSSSDRGRLHF. CDR3 DNA: TGTGCCAGCAGCAGCTCGGACAGGGGGCGGTTGCATTTT.

The sample holds one count of this clone. The rearrangement uses TRBV5-4 and TRBJ2-7; no definite D call. This CDR3 has 12 residues. Germline V gene sequence: CDR1 SGHNT, CDR2 YYREEE (reference sequence). Deletions cut 0 bases from V and 4 bases from J, with 5 bases between. CDR3 residues: CASSLGLYEQYF. DNA for the CDR3: TGTGCCAGCAGCTTGGGTTTATACGAGCAGTACTTC.

Of note for this clone: An end of the junction does not agree with germline; a read error may underlie this. This chain links TRBV7-7 with TRBJ2-1; 7 nucleotides line up with TRBD2. Per the germline V gene, CDR1 is SSHAT and CDR2 is FNYEAQ (reference sequence). The CDR3 sequence is 14 residues long. CDR3 region: CASSPGLGKNEQFF. DNA of the CDR3: TGTGCTAGCAGCCCCGGACTAGGAAAGAATGAGCAGTTCTTC. The whole variable domain, filled in from reference TRBV7-7 and TRBJ2-1, reads GAGVSQSPRYKVTKRGQDVTLRCDPISSHATLYWYQQALGQGPEFLTYFNYEAQPDKSGLPSDRFSAERPEGSISTLTIQRTEQRDSAMYRCASSPGLGKNEQFFGPGTRLTVL.

Only a few counts were recorded for this clone. At the DNA level, this CDR3 is encoded by other sequences in the same sample as well. The CDR3 DNA follows: TGTGCCAGCAGCCAAGAGCGGGGGGGCTACAATGAGCAGTTCTTC. This translates into CASSQERGGYNEQFF. The chain has TRBV4-2 and TRBJ2-1, with 9 bases identical to TRBD2. With 0 bases clipped from V and 3 bases from J, the junction kept 0 bases outside the gene matches. From germline, CDR1 is LGHNA and CDR2 YNFKEQ. CDR3 length: 15 amino acids.

J is TRBJ2-7 and V is TRBV5-8, with TRBD1 as a possible D gene (6 bases). Germline lookup yields CDR1 SGHTS and CDR2 YDEGEE. The CDR3 contains 12 residues. Between the trimmed V and J ends, which lost 1 base and 9 bases, there was a span of 11 bases. CDR3 bases: TGTGCCAGCAGCTTGTCTGGGGGCGGGCAGTACTTC. Protein sequence: CASSLSGGGQYF.

The rearrangement uses TRBV10-3 and TRBJ2-7; D is uncertain. CDR1 is ENHRY and CDR2 is SYGVKD in the germline V gene. V was clipped by 6 bases and J by 0 bases, with 6 bases between them. This CDR3 is built from 12 residues. The CDR3 DNA is TGTGCCATCAGAGGAGACTCCTACGAGCAGTACTTC. It codes for CAIRGDSYEQYF.

CDR3 DNA sequence: TGTGCCAGTATGGGACTAGCGGGAGATCAAGAGACCCAGTACTTC. Translated: CASMGLAGDQETQYF. V is TRBV19 and J is TRBJ2-5, with 14 bases fitting TRBD2. CDR3 length: 15 residues. Germline trimming cut 7 bases from V and 2 bases from J; bases unmatched to any gene: 3. Germline CDR1 reads LNHDA; CDR2 reads SQIVND (reference sequence).

Worth noting for this clone: The junction shows a germline mismatch at one end, possibly a read error. V gene TRBV7-9 combines with J gene TRBJ2-3, with D possibly TRBD1 on 6 matching bases. Per germline, CDR1 SEHNR and CDR2 FQNEAQ (reference sequence). The CDR3 totals 12 residues. The DNA for the CDR3 is TGTTCCAGCAGCAGGGGTGGAGATACGCAGTATTTT. This translates into CSSSRGGDTQYF.

The chain combines TRBV28 with TRBJ1-2, with 8 bases that match TRBD1. Trimming took 3 bases from V and 4 from J; bases not matched to a gene: 7. CDR1 is MDHEN, CDR2 SYDVKM, per germline. This CDR3 comprises 15 residues. The CDR3 bases are TGTGCCAGCAGTTTCCAGGACAGGGAAGTCTATGGCTACACCTTC. Amino acids: CASSFQDREVYGYTF.

A word on this clone: An end of the junction differs from the germline gene, which may be a read error. The chain employs TRBV7-9 and TRBJ1-2; D perhaps matches TRBD1 (5 bases). Germline loops: CDR1 SEHNR, CDR2 FQNEAQ (reference sequence). The CDR3 spans 11 residues. CDR3 DNA: TGTGCCAGCAGCTTGTTCGGGGGTGATGTCTTC. Amino acids: CASSLFGGDVF.

The chain carries TRBV10-1 and TRBJ2-1; TRBD2 agrees at 12 bases. Germline loops: CDR1 WNHNN, CDR2 SYGVQD (reference sequence). CDR3 length: 14 amino acids. The trim removed 10 bases at V and 4 bases at J, leaving 5 bases unmatched. The CDR3 bases are TGCGCCAACGTGACTAGCGGGGGATACAATGAGCAGTTCTTC. Translation gives CANVTSGGYNEQFF.

This chain links TRBV18 with TRBJ2-1; 7 nucleotides align to TRBD2. The CDR3 extends over 14 amino acids. In germline, CDR1 is KGHSH, CDR2 LQKENI. Losses at the gene ends were 2 bases for V and 7 bases for J; bases not matched to a gene: 5. For the CDR3, the DNA is TGTGCCAGCTCACCAAGGACTAGTCCTAATGAGCAGTTCTTC. The encoded protein is CASSPRTSPNEQFF.

The genes are TRBV6-1 and TRBJ2-7; 7 bases fit TRBD1. The V gene's germline CDR1 is MNHNS and CDR2 SASEGT. V was clipped by 2 bases and J by 3 bases; unmatched bases: 13. This CDR3 has 17 amino acids. The CDR3 spells CASSEYPSTGTYYEQYF. The CDR3 DNA reads TGTGCCAGCAGTGAATACCCCTCGACAGGGACGTACTACGAGCAGTACTTC.

This clone showed up just a few times. Germline and junction disagree at one end, which may indicate a read error. The chain couples TRBV2 to TRBJ2-5; tentative D call: TRBD2 (5 bases). The length of the CDR3 is 12 residues. Germline CDR1 SNHLY, CDR2 FYNNEI. This chain's CDR3 is CASSQSRVAGDF. The DNA for the CDR3 is TGTGCCAGCAGCCAAAGTCGGGTGGCGGGTGACTTC.

This clone was seen just once. Here the CDR3 DNA reads TGTGCCAGCAGTTTATCCCCCCTACAGGGTAGGGACGAGCAGTACTTC. Protein: CASSLSPLQGRDEQYF. The rearrangement links TRBV27 to TRBJ2-7; the D gene is possibly TRBD1 (6 bases). V lost 0 bases, J lost 5 bases, and 17 bases lay in between. The CDR3 length is 16 residues. In germline, CDR1 is MNHEY, CDR2 SMNVEV (reference sequence).

This sequence joins TRBV7-2 and TRBJ1-5, with D possibly TRBD1 on 6 matching bases. The CDR3 spans 13 residues. V gave up 1 base and J gave up 7 bases, with 8 bases separating them. Per the germline V gene, CDR1 is SGHTA and CDR2 is FQGNSA. The CDR3 nucleotides read TGTGCCAGCAGCTTAGTGGGGGCCCAGCCCCAGCATTTT. Amino acid sequence: CASSLVGAQPQHF.